This T cell receptor (beta chain) stems from a study of PD-1 blockade in classical Hodgkin lymphoma. Study conclusions and caveats: Patients starting nivolumab less than 1 year after ASCT had lower diversity and were excluded from later analyses.

Assay used: immunoSEQ multiplex PCR; TCRdb lists only in-frame clones, some missing. The repertoire holds some 40,000 clones, 76% seen once, with roughly 9.7% in the top ten. As regards this clone: The antigen remains unidentified.

Each patient's relapse followed autologous stem cell transplantation, and brentuximab vedotin exposure varied. The source was peripheral blood mononuclear cells (PBMCs), collected at baseline. This clonotype was sampled from a human donor with classical Hodgkin lymphoma.

The CDR3 bases are TGTGCCAGCAGCGTAGTAGCGGCATCCTACAATGAGCAGTTCTTC. Translation gives CASSVVAASYNEQFF. J is TRBJ2-1 and V is TRBV9; TRBD2 is a possible D gene (6 bases). Germline-derived CDR1 and CDR2 are SGDLS and YYNGEE. Trimming removed 0 bases from V and 1 base from J, with 8 bases in between. There are 15 residues in the CDR3.